These 32 T cell receptor beta chains originate from one sample sequenced in a study of spatial heterogeneity in lung cancer. The sample's time point: blood at routine non-recurrence follow-up after resection. Whole RNA, which was extracted from tumor, nontumor lung tissue or frozen PBMC, was sequenced without any cell sorting. TCRdb recomputed calls from the 5' RACE reads with MiXCR, one row per CDR3 protein. The table lists some 110,000 distinct CDR3 sequences, approximately 12% of them singletons. Sequencing was performed on PBMCs, taken at follow-up. These receptors came from a male donor with early-stage non-small cell lung cancer.

The rearrangement joins TRBV4-3 to TRBJ2-3; 13 nucleotides match TRBD2. CDR1 is LGHNA, CDR2 YSLEER, per germline. The trim removed 1 base at V and 2 bases at J, leaving 6 bases unmatched. The CDR3 totals 18 residues. The CDR3 region has the DNA TGCGCCAGCAGCCAAGGGACTAGCGGGGGCCACGTCACAGATACGCAGTATTTT. Translating it yields CASSQGTSGGHVTDTQYF.

The DNA for the CDR3 is TGTGCCAGCAGCTTAGCTAGGGCTCCAGGGACCCAGTACTTC. Translating it yields CASSLARAPGTQYF. The chain is built from TRBV11-2 and TRBJ2-5, with D unresolved. Germline loops: CDR1 SGHAT, CDR2 FQNNGV. The CDR3 consists of 14 residues. V lost 1 base and J 7 bases, leaving 13 bases between the germline ends.

In this sample, this clonotype turned up a few times. This sequence joins TRBV10-3 and TRBJ2-1, with 9 bases matching TRBD2. Trimming took 4 bases from V and 7 from J; bases not matched to a gene: 14. Germline CDR1 ENHRY, CDR2 SYGVKD. The CDR3 consists of 17 residues. The chain's CDR3 is CAISAGLAGTNGNEQFF. Written as DNA, the CDR3 is TGTGCCATCAGTGCGGGGCTAGCGGGGACCAACGGGAATGAGCAGTTCTTC.

V is TRBV4-2 and J is TRBJ2-1; 10 nucleotides align to TRBD2. Germline V gives CDR1 LGHNA, CDR2 YNFKEQ. Unmatched junction bases numbered 6, after V lost 3 bases and J lost 7 bases. The CDR3 is 15 amino acids. In nucleotides, the CDR3 is TGTGCCAGCAGCCATGGAGCGGGGGGGCGAAATGAGCAGTTCTTC. Its protein is CASSHGAGGRNEQFF.

The sample holds a few counts of this clonotype. The V call is TRBV7-9, the J call TRBJ1-4; TRBD1 is a possible D gene (5 bases). The CDR3 extends over 15 amino acids. Germline CDR1 reads SEHNR; CDR2 reads FQNEAQ (reference sequence). V shed 5 bases and J shed 2 bases, with 12 bases lying between them. The CDR3 coding sequence is TGTGCCAGCAGCGGGACGGACGTCACTAATGAAAAACTGTTTTTT. It specifies CASSGTDVTNEKLFF.

There are many counts of this clonotype. The chain uses TRBV7-9 and TRBJ2-1; D not certain. This CDR3 is built from 14 residues. V was pared by 1 base and J by 8 bases, with 12 bases between. In germline, CDR1 is SEHNR, CDR2 FQNEAQ (reference sequence). Here the CDR3 DNA reads TGTGCCAGCAGCTTAGGTCTCACTCGAGATGAGCAGTTCTTC. Translated: CASSLGLTRDEQFF. Combining the CDR3 with reference TRBV7-9 and TRBJ2-1 gives the whole variable domain DTGVSQNPRHKITKRGQNVTFRCDPISEHNRLYWYRQTLGQGPEFLTYFQNEAQLEKSRLLSDRFSAERPKGSFSTLEIQRTEQGDSAMYLCASSLGLTRDEQFFGPGTRLTVL.

This clonotype was counted between two and nine times. The chain combines TRBV28 with TRBJ2-2, with D maybe TRBD1 (5 bases). CDR1 is MDHEN and CDR2 is SYDVKM in the germline V gene. The CDR3 spans 14 residues. V gave up 6 bases and J gave up 1 base, with 9 bases separating them. CDR3 nucleotide sequence: TGTGCCAGCAGCATTACAGGGAACACCGGGGAGCTGTTTTTT. Amino acid sequence: CASSITGNTGELFF.

V gene TRBV10-3 combines with J gene TRBJ2-5; 7 nucleotides match TRBD1. CDR3 length: 14 amino acids. With 2 bases clipped from V and 7 bases from J, the junction kept 7 bases outside the gene matches. Germline V CDR1 and CDR2: ENHRY, SYGVKD. The CDR3 sequence: CAISEQGGDATQYF. The DNA of the CDR3 is TGTGCCATCAGTGAGCAAGGGGGCGATGCGACCCAGTACTTC.

The chain has TRBV30 and TRBJ1-2; possibly TRBD1 for D (5 bases). Germline V gene sequence: CDR1 GTSNPN, CDR2 SVGIG (reference sequence). This CDR3 contains 15 residues. V lost 3 bases and J lost 4, with 18 bases in between. Written as DNA, the CDR3 is TGTGCCTGGAGGGATTGGGGCTCGGAAGTCTATGGCTACACCTTC. Its translation is CAWRDWGSEVYGYTF.

CDR3 residues: CASSLPGLGETQYF. As DNA, the CDR3 is TGTGCCAGCAGCTTACCAGGGTTGGGAGAGACCCAGTACTTC. This chain links TRBV11-3 with TRBJ2-5; D is possibly TRBD1 (5 bases). Trimming shortened V by 2 bases and J by 4 bases, and 11 bases separated the two germline ends. CDR1 SGHNT and CDR2 YENEEA come from the germline V gene. The CDR3 length is 14 residues.

About this clonotype: A read error is possible here, since a much larger clone lies one base away. The rearrangement links TRBV12-3 or TRBV12-4 to TRBJ2-7; the match to TRBD2 covers 12 bases. The CDR3 sequence is 15 residues long. The V and J ends lost 5 bases and 2 bases, in that order; junction bases with no gene match: 4. CDR3 coding DNA: TGTGCCAGCAGTCGGACTAGCGGGGAAGCCTACGAGCAGTACTTC. Residues: CASSRTSGEAYEQYF.

The table lists this clonotype with a few counts. V gene TRBV20-1 combines with J gene TRBJ2-3, with D possibly matching TRBD1 (7 bases). This CDR3 comprises 14 residues. In germline, CDR1 is DFQATT, CDR2 SNEGSKA (reference sequence). Trimming took 5 bases from V and 1 from J, leaving 13 bases between them. In DNA form, the CDR3 reads TGCAGTGCTGGGAGGACAGGACGCACAGATACGCAGTATTTT. This encodes CSAGRTGRTDTQYF.

This clonotype was recorded at least ten times. The CDR3 loop is CASSSTTTGELFF. The CDR3 region has the DNA TGCGCCAGCAGCTCTACAACTACCGGGGAGCTGTTTTTT. This chain joins TRBV5-1 and TRBJ2-2, with D unclear. This CDR3 is built from 13 residues. Germline assignment: CDR1 SGHRS and CDR2 YFSETQ. V shed 3 bases and J shed 5 bases, with 8 bases lying between them.

The chain uses TRBV6-1 and TRBJ2-7; TRBD1 might be the D (5 bases). V shed 0 bases and J shed 5 bases, with 14 bases lying between them. The CDR3 sequence is 15 residues long. In germline, CDR1 is MNHNS, CDR2 SASEGT. In DNA form, the CDR3 reads TGTGCCAGCAGTGAAGCGGCGGCAGGGCGACACGAGCAGTACTTC. Its translation: CASSEAAAGRHEQYF.

The gene calls are TRBV27 and TRBJ1-1, with a possible D match to TRBD1 (6 bases). Trimming removed 5 bases from V and 6 bases from J, with 10 bases in between. CDR3 length equals 12 residues. Per the germline V gene, CDR1 is MNHEY and CDR2 is SMNVEV (reference sequence). The DNA for the CDR3 is TGTGCCAGCAGTCGCACAGGGTCTGAAGCTTTCTTT. This translates into CASSRTGSEAFF.

This clonotype was found many times. The chain employs TRBV27 and TRBJ2-3; possibly TRBD1 for D (6 bases). The germline V and J ends were trimmed by 3 bases and 3 bases, with 7 bases remaining between them. This CDR3 has 13 amino acids. In germline, CDR1 is MNHEY, CDR2 SMNVEV (reference sequence). The CDR3, as DNA: TGTGCCAGCAGTTTCAGGGGAACAGATACGCAGTATTTT. Translation gives CASSFRGTDTQYF.

This clonotype was counted only a few times. The chain is built from TRBV10-2 and TRBJ1-1, with D perhaps TRBD1 (6 bases). This CDR3 comprises 13 residues. Per the germline V gene, CDR1 is WSHSY and CDR2 is SAAADI. V was trimmed by 7 bases and J by 3 bases, leaving 12 bases between them. The CDR3 nucleotides are TGCGCCAGCACTTGGGGGCCCGACACTGAAGCTTTCTTT. It encodes CASTWGPDTEAFF.

This clonotype was observed a handful of times. A much larger clone differs from this one at a single base, so this may be a read error. The chain has TRBV24-1 and TRBJ2-1; D is tentatively TRBD1 or TRBD2 (5 bases each). The ends were cut back, 3 bases at V and 8 bases at J, with 16 bases in the middle. The CDR3 consists of 15 residues. CDR1 is KGHDR, CDR2 SFDVKD, per germline. The CDR3 spells CATSDVRGFSDEQFF. As DNA, the CDR3 is TGTGCCACCAGTGATGTACGGGGCTTCAGCGATGAGCAGTTCTTC.

The chain combines TRBV2 with TRBJ1-1; the D is unclear. CDR3 length: 11 amino acids. V was shortened by 2 bases and J by 7 bases, with 5 bases between the two germline ends. Per the germline V gene, CDR1 is SNHLY and CDR2 is FYNNEI. The CDR3 here is CASSERIEAFF. The CDR3 DNA reads TGTGCCAGCAGTGAACGAATTGAAGCTTTCTTT.

This clonotype was seen a few times. This chain joins TRBV10-2 and TRBJ1-1, with D uncertain. V dropped 5 bases and J dropped 4 bases, with 11 bases sitting between them. CDR1 is WSHSY, CDR2 SAAADI, per germline. This CDR3 spans 13 amino acids. In DNA form, the CDR3 reads TGCGCCAGCAGTAGGCCCCTGGCCACTGAAGCTTTCTTT. It translates to CASSRPLATEAFF.

This clonotype has at least ten counts. V usage is TRBV9 and J usage is TRBJ2-7; either TRBD1 or TRBD2 may supply D (6 bases each). This CDR3 is built from 14 residues. Germline V gene sequence: CDR1 SGDLS, CDR2 YYNGEE. Trimming left V 5 bases short and J 7 bases short, with 19 bases between. The CDR3 coding sequence is TGTGCCAGCAGTGCCTCGAGGGGGGCTGGTGAGCAGTACTTC. It is translated as CASSASRGAGEQYF.

This clonotype was detected many times. V is TRBV25-1 and J is TRBJ2-7; D unresolved. This CDR3 has 11 residues. The ends were cut back, 7 bases at V and 3 bases at J, with 7 bases in the middle. The germline V gene encodes CDR1 MGHDK and CDR2 SYGVNS. CDR3: CASTADYEQYF. DNA of the CDR3: TGTGCCAGCACTGCGGACTACGAGCAGTACTTC.

This clonotype was seen at least ten times. The chain uses TRBV7-9 and TRBJ2-2; D remains ambiguous. This CDR3 region has 18 residues. V was clipped by 5 bases and J by 1 base, with 20 bases between them. Germline loops: CDR1 SEHNR, CDR2 FQNEAQ (reference sequence). The CDR3 DNA is TGTGCCAGCAGCCTACACGCCTCCGGGCTGGGGAACACCGGGGAGCTGTTTTTT. Translation gives CASSLHASGLGNTGELFF.

A few counts support this clonotype. The chain joins TRBV28 to TRBJ1-5; tentatively, D is TRBD1 (6 bases). The CDR3 is made up of 16 amino acids. Between the trimmed V and J ends, which lost 1 base and 4 bases, there was a span of 14 bases. Germline loops: CDR1 MDHEN, CDR2 SYDVKM. This CDR3 is CASSLSSTGPNQPQHF. The CDR3 bases are TGTGCCAGCAGTTTATCCAGTACAGGGCCGAATCAGCCCCAGCATTTT.

This clonotype was counted at least ten times. The rearrangement links TRBV7-2 to TRBJ2-2, with no clear D. Deletions cut 3 bases from V and 3 bases from J, with 5 bases between. Per germline, CDR1 SGHTA and CDR2 FQGNSA. This CDR3 region has 13 residues. CDR3: CASSFRDTGELFF. CDR3 DNA: TGTGCCAGCAGCTTTAGGGACACCGGGGAGCTGTTTTTT.

Ten or more counts support this clonotype. This rearrangement joins TRBV28 to TRBJ1-2; D call uncertain. CDR3 size: 13 residues. Germline lookup yields CDR1 MDHEN and CDR2 SYDVKM. Trimming took off 7 bases at V and 4 bases at J, with 13 bases between the two ends. The chain's CDR3 is CASTSVRSYGYTF. CDR3 coding DNA: TGTGCCAGCACCTCGGTACGGAGCTATGGCTACACCTTC.

This clonotype was counted ten times or more. The genes are TRBV10-2 and TRBJ1-5; weak D call: TRBD1 (5 bases). The germline CDR1 and CDR2 sequences are WSHSY and SAAADI. V lost 3 bases, J lost 6 bases, and 9 bases lay in between. The CDR3 has 13 residues. The CDR3: CASSEKGTQPQHF. Here the CDR3 DNA reads TGCGCCAGCAGTGAAAAGGGGACTCAGCCCCAGCATTTT.

The chain is built from TRBV29-1 and TRBJ2-5; no reliable D call. Trimming stripped 7 bases from V and 1 base from J, with 13 bases between. CDR3 size: 13 residues. CDR1 SQVTM and CDR2 ANQGSEA come from the germline V gene. CDR3 in amino acids: CSASQRVQETQYF. For the CDR3, the DNA is TGCAGCGCCTCACAACGAGTCCAAGAGACCCAGTACTTC.

In this sample, this clonotype turned up a few times. The genes are TRBV5-1 and TRBJ2-5; D may be TRBD2 (5 bases). Germline loops: CDR1 SGHRS, CDR2 YFSETQ. This CDR3 contains 13 residues. The V end was cut by 2 bases, the J end by 4 bases, with 9 bases between. The CDR3 loop is CASSFPGGETQYF. DNA for the CDR3: TGCGCCAGCAGCTTCCCAGGAGGAGAGACCCAGTACTTC.

This clonotype has ten or more counts. This chain uses TRBV7-9 with TRBJ1-2, with no clear D. This CDR3 is 14 amino acids long. CDR1 and CDR2 from the germline V gene are SEHNR and FQNEAQ (reference sequence). V lost 4 bases to trimming and J lost 1 base, with 10 bases between them. This CDR3 is CASSSTQFNYGYTF. The CDR3 region has the DNA TGTGCCAGCAGCTCTACCCAATTTAACTATGGCTACACCTTC.

The table lists this clonotype with many counts. This sequence joins TRBV18 and TRBJ2-1, with TRBD2 identical over 10 bases. The CDR3 has 14 residues. Germline loops: CDR1 KGHSH, CDR2 LQKENI. The V segment lost 1 base and the J segment 7 bases; nucleotides outside the gene matches: 1. The CDR3 DNA reads as TGTGCCAGCTCACCACTAGCGGGAGGTAATGAGCAGTTCTTC. This sequence encodes CASSPLAGGNEQFF.

This clonotype was counted at least ten times. V gene TRBV29-1 combines with J gene TRBJ2-5; no definite D call. Germline loops: CDR1 SQVTM, CDR2 ANQGSEA. V lost 4 bases and J lost 2, with 8 bases in between. There are 12 residues in the CDR3. The CDR3 protein is CSVGLSQETQYF. In nucleotides, the CDR3 is TGCAGCGTTGGGCTGTCTCAAGAGACCCAGTACTTC.